A single sample is the source of the 24 T cell receptor beta chains below, sequenced in a study of spatial heterogeneity in lung cancer. TCRdb independently ran MiXCR on the 5' RACE reads; one entry per CDR3 protein. The sample yields under 850 distinct CDR3 sequences, approximately 22% seen once. Documented time point: sample taken at primary tumor resection. The sample here was normal lung tissue next to the tumor, taken at surgery. These receptors all come from a male donor with early-stage non-small cell lung cancer.

This clonotype is large by share. This beta chain appears as a stray read in a library generated for alpha chains; its size is not informative. The V gene is TRBV19, the J gene TRBJ2-1, with 10 bases that match TRBD2. J lost 7 bases, V lost 2 bases, and 11 bases had no gene match. Germline-derived CDR1 and CDR2 are LNHDA and SQIVND (reference sequence). The CDR3 is 17 amino acids. CDR3 residues: CASSISSSGGAWNEQFF. As DNA, the CDR3 is TGTGCCAGTAGTATAAGTTCCAGCGGGGGGGCCTGGAATGAGCAGTTCTTC.

A word on this clonotype: As an off-target read in a library built for alpha chains, this beta chain has a frequency of little significance. The chain links TRBV2 to TRBJ2-1; D is uncertain. The length of the CDR3 is 11 residues. Germline CDR1 SNHLY, CDR2 FYNNEI. CDR3 sequence: CVSTANNEQFF. As DNA, the CDR3 is TGTGTCTCAACGGCGAACAATGAGCAGTTCTTC.

A word on this clonotype: A library prepared for alpha chains yielded this beta chain as an off-target read; its size is of little meaning. The rearrangement uses TRBV7-8 and TRBJ2-1, with D tentatively TRBD1 (6 bases). Trimming cost V 1 base and J 2 bases, with 9 bases left between them. The CDR3 is 15 amino acids. Per germline, CDR1 SGHVS and CDR2 FQNEAQ. The CDR3 sequence is CASSLEGVTYNEQFF. CDR3 in DNA: TGTGCCAGCAGCTTAGAGGGGGTTACCTACAATGAGCAGTTCTTC.

Concerning this clonotype: The size of this beta chain means little, since it is a stray read in a library made for alpha chains. The J gene is TRBJ2-7, the V gene TRBV6-6; no firm D call. V lost 2 bases and J lost 5, with 7 bases in between. The CDR3 consists of 12 residues. From germline, CDR1 is MNHNY and CDR2 SVGAGI (reference sequence). CDR3 bases: TGTGCCAGCAGTTACGGACCAAACGAGCAGTACTTC. Protein sequence: CASSYGPNEQYF.

This clonotype is judged large. This beta chain represents an off-target read in a library built for alpha chains; its size is of limited meaning. The DNA for the CDR3 is TGTGCCAGCAGTTACGACGAGTGGGCCAACGTCCTGACTTTC. Translating gives CASSYDEWANVLTF. The rearrangement links TRBV6-6 to TRBJ2-6; D not certain. CDR1 and CDR2 (germline): MNHNY, SVGAGI (reference sequence). The CDR3 covers 14 residues. Between the trimmed V and J ends, which lost 2 bases and 5 bases, there was a span of 7 bases.

This clonotype counts as large. This beta chain slipped into a library made for alpha chains as a stray read, so its size is not meaningful. The rearrangement links TRBV19 to TRBJ2-2; D unclear. V gave up 7 bases and J gave up 0 bases, with 6 bases separating them. The CDR3 runs to 13 residues. CDR1 and CDR2 from the germline V gene are LNHDA and SQIVND (reference sequence). The CDR3 sequence: CASTNPNTGELFF. DNA of the CDR3: TGTGCCAGTACAAATCCGAACACCGGGGAGCTGTTTTTT.

As to this clonotype: This beta chain is an off-target read within a library intended for alpha chains, so its frequency means little. CDR3 bases: TGCAGTGCTAGAGTACCCGGGGTGAACACTGAAGCTTTCTTT. This sequence encodes CSARVPGVNTEAFF. This rearrangement joins TRBV20-1 to TRBJ1-1, with D unclear. CDR3 size: 14 residues. Looked up from germline, CDR1 is DFQATT and CDR2 is SNEGSKA (reference sequence). Trimming removed 1 base at V and 0 bases at J, with 9 bases between.

This clonotype was detected a few times. This beta chain is an off-target read within a library intended for alpha chains, so its frequency means little. V usage is TRBV4-1 and J usage is TRBJ2-2; D possibly corresponds to TRBD2 (5 bases). V lost 0 bases and J lost 7, with 12 bases in between. This CDR3 has 15 amino acids. From germline, CDR1 is MGHRA and CDR2 YSYEKL. CDR3 sequence reads: CASSQESDAGGELFF. In nucleotides, the CDR3 is TGCGCCAGCAGCCAAGAAAGTGATGCGGGCGGGGAGCTGTTTTTT.

With respect to this clonotype: Found in a library prepared for alpha chains, this beta chain is an off-target read, and its abundance has little meaning. The chain couples TRBV29-1 to TRBJ2-5, with D hard to call. Trimming pared 4 bases from V and 1 base from J, leaving 10 bases between. The CDR3 contains 13 residues. Germline V gene lookup returns CDR1 SQVTM and CDR2 ANQGSEA. CDR3 coding DNA: TGCAGCGTTGGCGAACACCTCCAAGAGACCCAGTACTTC. Protein: CSVGEHLQETQYF. The whole variable domain, filled in from reference TRBV29-1 and TRBJ2-5, reads SAVISQKPSRDICQRGTSLTIQCQVDSQVTMMFWYRQQPGQSLTLIATANQGSEATYESGFVIDKFPISRPNLTFSTLTVSNMSPEDSSIYLCSVGEHLQETQYFGPGTRLLVL.

As for this clonotype: For a library built for alpha chains, this beta chain is a stray read; little rests on its size. The chain joins TRBV30 to TRBJ2-2; 7 positions match TRBD2. J was trimmed by 4 bases and V by 5 bases; bases with no gene match: 13. The CDR3 covers 16 residues. Germline V gene lookup returns CDR1 GTSNPN and CDR2 SVGIG (reference sequence). The CDR3 loop is CAWSLVAGEFTGELFF. CDR3 sequence (DNA): TGTGCCTGGTCGCTGGTAGCGGGCGAGTTCACCGGGGAGCTGTTTTTT.

By proportion, this clonotype is large. The size of this beta chain means little, since it is a stray read in a library made for alpha chains. This chain links TRBV20-1 with TRBJ2-7; 11 bases line up with TRBD2. Germline V gene lookup returns CDR1 DFQATT and CDR2 SNEGSKA (reference sequence). The CDR3 is 16 amino acids. Trimming removed 5 bases from V and 2 bases from J; junction bases left unmatched: 11. CDR3 in DNA: TGCAGTGCTCCATTAGCTAGCGGGAGGTTAACCTACGAGCAGTACTTC. Protein product: CSAPLASGRLTYEQYF.

In its sample, this clonotype is large. This beta chain is a stray read from a library made for alpha chains; its abundance is not meaningful. The chain employs TRBV2 and TRBJ2-1; D gene uncertain. Per the germline V gene, CDR1 is SNHLY and CDR2 is FYNNEI. This CDR3 spans 12 amino acids. Trimming took off 3 bases at V and 8 bases at J, with 8 bases between the two ends. In DNA, the CDR3 is TGTGCCAGCAGTGATGTGGGTGATGAGCAGTTCTTC. Protein: CASSDVGDEQFF. Filled out from reference TRBV2 and TRBJ2-1, the complete variable domain reads EPEVTQTPSHQVTQMGQEVILRCVPISNHLYFYWYRQILGQKVEFLVSFYNNEISEKSEIFDDQFSVERPDGSNFTLKIRSTKLEDSAMYFCASSDVGDEQFFGPGTRLTVL.

About this clonotype: This beta chain is off target for a library built for alpha chains, so its abundance means little. V usage is TRBV2 and J usage is TRBJ2-7; D remains unclear. The CDR3 loop spans 12 amino acids. V shed 4 bases and J shed 4 bases, with 8 bases lying between them. The V gene's germline CDR1 is SNHLY and CDR2 FYNNEI. CDR3: CASSVASYEQYF. The CDR3 DNA sequence: TGTGCCAGCAGTGTGGCGTCTTACGAGCAGTACTTC.

This clonotype is large in the sample. This beta chain lies outside the target of a library built for alpha chains; its clone size means little. The chain has TRBV28 and TRBJ1-6; 10 bases are shared with TRBD1. In germline, CDR1 is MDHEN, CDR2 SYDVKM. The V gene end was trimmed by 6 bases and the J gene end by 10 bases; junction bases not matched to a gene: 9. This CDR3 is 15 amino acids long. Here the CDR3 DNA reads TGTGCCAGCAGCCTCGACAGGGGGCTTCAATCACCCCTCCACTTT. Its translation: CASSLDRGLQSPLHF.

By frequency in the sample, this clonotype is large. This beta chain came through as a stray read in a library set up for alpha chains, and its size says little. This chain's CDR3 is CASRDFAGGWGETQYF. In DNA form, the CDR3 reads TGTGCCAGCAGGGATTTTGCGGGAGGGTGGGGAGAGACCCAGTACTTC. This rearrangement joins TRBV6-1 to TRBJ2-5; 9 positions agree with TRBD2. V dropped 6 bases and J dropped 4; count of bases not matched to a gene: 12. In germline, CDR1 is MNHNS, CDR2 SASEGT. This CDR3 has 16 residues.

In this sample, this clonotype is large. This beta chain represents an off-target read in a library built for alpha chains; its size is of limited meaning. The chain employs TRBV5-1 and TRBJ2-7; tentatively, D is TRBD2 (6 bases). The V gene lost 5 bases and the J gene lost 4 bases, with 22 bases spanning the gap. This CDR3 comprises 16 residues. Germline-derived CDR1 and CDR2 are SGHRS and YFSETQ. The CDR3 spells CASSPDPHPGEYEQYF. Written as DNA, the CDR3 is TGCGCCAGCAGTCCCGATCCTCACCCGGGGGAGTACGAGCAGTACTTC. Supplemented by reference TRBV5-1 and TRBJ2-7, the full variable domain reads KAGVTQTPRYLIKTRGQQVTLSCSPISGHRSVSWYQQTPGQGLQFLFEYFSETQRNKGNFPGRFSGRQFSNSRSEMNVSTLELGDSALYLCASSPDPHPGEYEQYFGPGTRLTVT.

This clonotype is labeled large. This beta chain appears as a stray read in a library generated for alpha chains; its size is not informative. The J gene is TRBJ2-3, the V gene TRBV10-3; 7 bases agree with TRBD1. J gave up 3 bases and V 6 bases, and 6 bases lay outside the gene matches. The CDR3 is 14 amino acids. CDR1 is ENHRY and CDR2 is SYGVKD in the germline V gene. The CDR3 is CAIRDRVETDTQYF. CDR3 bases: TGTGCCATCAGAGACAGGGTGGAGACAGATACGCAGTATTTT.

For this clonotype: This beta chain is off target for a library built for alpha chains, so its abundance means little. CDR3: CASSEGTGSNSPLHF. The CDR3 bases are TGTGCCAGCAGCGAGGGGACAGGGAGTAATTCACCCCTCCACTTT. The chain couples TRBV9 to TRBJ1-6; 9 nucleotides align to TRBD1. CDR3 length: 15 residues. J was trimmed by 6 bases and V by 3 bases; bases with no gene match: 4. Germline V gene data show CDR1 as SGDLS and CDR2 as YYNGEE.

This clonotype has only one observation. Given a much more abundant clone one base away, this may be a read error. This beta chain is a stray sequence in a library constructed for alpha chains; its clone size is not meaningful. This chain links TRBV6-5 with TRBJ2-5; tentatively, D is TRBD1 (5 bases). V lost 0 bases to trimming and J lost 2 bases, with 28 bases between them. This CDR3 comprises 21 residues. In germline, CDR1 is MNHEY, CDR2 SVGAGI. Here the CDR3 DNA reads TGTGCCAGCAGTTACTCGATCGATAAAAAGGGGCTCGTGCCGGAGCAAGAGACCCAGTACTTC. It encodes CASSYSIDKKGLVPEQETQYF.

This clonotype was found a few times. This beta chain is a stray read from a library made for alpha chains; its abundance is not meaningful. The chain is built from TRBV5-1 and TRBJ2-3; a possible D gene is TRBD2 (6 bases). The CDR3 consists of 15 residues. Germline V gene lookup returns CDR1 SGHRS and CDR2 YFSETQ. Trimming cost V 0 bases and J 4 bases, with 12 bases left between them. The CDR3 DNA reads TGCGCCAGCAGCTTGGCCGGGACGGGGGCAGATACGCAGTATTTT. As protein: CASSLAGTGADTQYF.

In the case of this clonotype: This beta chain came through as a stray read in a library set up for alpha chains, and its size says little. The chain uses TRBV7-2 and TRBJ2-7; D is possibly TRBD1 or TRBD2 (5 bases each). Per the germline V gene, CDR1 is SGHTA and CDR2 is FQGNSA. This CDR3 contains 15 residues. V gave up 2 bases and J gave up 6 bases, with 17 bases separating them. CDR3 nucleotide sequence: TGTGCCAGCAGCTTATCTCATAACGTGGGGGTCGAGCAGTACTTC. This translates into CASSLSHNVGVEQYF. Full variable domain (rest looked up from reference TRBV7-2 and TRBJ2-7): GAGVSQSPSNKVTEKGKDVELRCDPISGHTALYWYRQSLGQGLEFLIYFQGNSAPDKSGLPSDRFSAERTGGSVSTLTIQRTQQEDSAVYLCASSLSHNVGVEQYFGPGTRLTVT.

This clonotype has just a few counts. This beta chain is a stray read from a library made for alpha chains; its abundance is not meaningful. The chain links TRBV27 to TRBJ2-2; 10 positions match TRBD1. The CDR3 runs 13 residues. Germline CDR1 MNHEY, CDR2 SMNVEV (reference sequence). V was pared by 11 bases and J by 5 bases, with 5 bases of the junction left unmatched. Written as DNA, the CDR3 is TGTGCCTCCGGGACAGGGGTAACCGGGGAGCTGTTTTTT. Translated, it gives CASGTGVTGELFF.

Sample share makes this clonotype large. This beta chain appears as a stray read in a library generated for alpha chains; its size is not informative. The chain carries TRBV7-9 and TRBJ2-7, with TRBD2 identical over 7 bases. The length of the CDR3 is 15 residues. J was trimmed by 7 bases and V by 4 bases; bases with no gene match: 13. CDR1 SEHNR and CDR2 FQNEAQ come from the germline V gene (reference sequence). The CDR3 protein is CASSSVGRGISEQYF. The CDR3 DNA follows: TGTGCCAGCAGCTCAGTCGGGCGGGGGATCTCGGAGCAGTACTTC.

In this sample, this clonotype turned up a few times. The library was prepared for alpha chains; this beta chain is a stray read, so its frequency means little. The chain carries TRBV29-1 and TRBJ1-2; no firm D call. Trimming cost V 3 bases and J 6 bases, with 8 bases left between them. The length of the CDR3 is 11 residues. CDR1 is SQVTM, CDR2 ANQGSEA, per germline. The CDR3 DNA reads as TGCAGCGTTGATGCGGCAGATGGCTACACCTTC. Translation: CSVDAADGYTF.